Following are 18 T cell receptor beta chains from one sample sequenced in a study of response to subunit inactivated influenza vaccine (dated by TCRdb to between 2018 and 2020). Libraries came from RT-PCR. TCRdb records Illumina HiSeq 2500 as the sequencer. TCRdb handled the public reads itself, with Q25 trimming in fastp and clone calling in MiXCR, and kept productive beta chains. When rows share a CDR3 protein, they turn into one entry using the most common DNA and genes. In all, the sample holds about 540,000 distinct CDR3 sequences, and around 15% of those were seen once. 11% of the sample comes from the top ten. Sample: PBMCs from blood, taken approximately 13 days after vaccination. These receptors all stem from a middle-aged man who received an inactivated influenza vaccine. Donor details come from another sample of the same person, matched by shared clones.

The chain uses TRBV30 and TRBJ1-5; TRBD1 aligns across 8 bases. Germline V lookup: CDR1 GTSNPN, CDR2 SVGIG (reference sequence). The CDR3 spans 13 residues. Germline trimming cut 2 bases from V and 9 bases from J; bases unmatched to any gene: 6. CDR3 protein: CAWSKTGAGPQHF. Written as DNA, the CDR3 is TGTGCCTGGAGTAAGACAGGGGCTGGGCCCCAGCATTTT.

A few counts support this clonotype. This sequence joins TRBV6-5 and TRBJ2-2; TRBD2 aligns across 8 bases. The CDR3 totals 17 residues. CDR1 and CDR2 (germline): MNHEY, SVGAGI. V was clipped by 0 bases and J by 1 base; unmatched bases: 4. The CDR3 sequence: CASSYSILAGNTGELFF. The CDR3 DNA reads TGTGCCAGCAGTTACTCGATTCTAGCGGGGAACACCGGGGAGCTGTTTTTT.

This CDR3 reads CAWRRAVISDTQYF. The CDR3 nucleotides read TGTGCCTGGAGGAGGGCGGTTATTTCAGATACGCAGTATTTT. This sequence joins TRBV30 and TRBJ2-3; D might be TRBD2 (5 bases). V was shortened by 3 bases and J by 4 bases, with 14 bases between the two germline ends. Germline V gene data show CDR1 as GTSNPN and CDR2 as SVGIG (reference sequence). CDR3 length equals 14 residues.

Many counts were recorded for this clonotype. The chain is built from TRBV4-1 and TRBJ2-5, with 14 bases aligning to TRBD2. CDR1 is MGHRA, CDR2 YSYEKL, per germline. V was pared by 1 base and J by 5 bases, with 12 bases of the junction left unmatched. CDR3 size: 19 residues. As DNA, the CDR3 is TGCGCCAGCAGCCAAGCACCCCGGACTAGCGGGGGGAGAAGGGAGACCCAGTACTTC. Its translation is CASSQAPRTSGGRRETQYF.

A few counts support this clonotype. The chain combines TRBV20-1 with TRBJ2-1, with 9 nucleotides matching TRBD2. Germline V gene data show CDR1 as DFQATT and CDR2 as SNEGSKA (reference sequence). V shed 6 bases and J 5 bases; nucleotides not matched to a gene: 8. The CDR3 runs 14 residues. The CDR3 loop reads CSASKIAGDNEQFF. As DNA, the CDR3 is TGCAGTGCCTCAAAGATAGCGGGAGACAATGAGCAGTTCTTC.

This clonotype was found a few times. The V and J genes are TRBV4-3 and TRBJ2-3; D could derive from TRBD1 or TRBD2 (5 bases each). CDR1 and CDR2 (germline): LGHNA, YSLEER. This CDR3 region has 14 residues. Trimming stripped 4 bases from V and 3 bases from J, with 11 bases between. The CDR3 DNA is TGCGCCAGCAGCCCGGGACCTGCGACAGATACGCAGTATTTT. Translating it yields CASSPGPATDTQYF.

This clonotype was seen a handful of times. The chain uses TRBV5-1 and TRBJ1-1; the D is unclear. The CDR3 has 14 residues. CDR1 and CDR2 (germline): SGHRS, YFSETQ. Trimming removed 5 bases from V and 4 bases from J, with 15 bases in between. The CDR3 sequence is CASRTIMGSTEAFF. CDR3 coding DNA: TGCGCCAGCAGGACGATCATGGGCAGCACTGAAGCTTTCTTT.

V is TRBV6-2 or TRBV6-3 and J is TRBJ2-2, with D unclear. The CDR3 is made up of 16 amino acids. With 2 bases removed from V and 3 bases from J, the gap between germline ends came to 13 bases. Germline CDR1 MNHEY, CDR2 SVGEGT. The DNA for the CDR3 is TGTGCCAGCAGTTACCTATTGCATACCGACACCGGGGAGCTGTTTTTT. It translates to CASSYLLHTDTGELFF.

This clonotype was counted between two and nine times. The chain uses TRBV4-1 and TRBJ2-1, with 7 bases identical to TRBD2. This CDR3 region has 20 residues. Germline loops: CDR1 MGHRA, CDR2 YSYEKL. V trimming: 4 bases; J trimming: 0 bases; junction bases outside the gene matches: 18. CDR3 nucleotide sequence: TGCGCCAGCAGCCGCTTCCCCGGGACTACTCCGGGGGTCTCCTACAATGAGCAGTTCTTC. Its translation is CASSRFPGTTPGVSYNEQFF.

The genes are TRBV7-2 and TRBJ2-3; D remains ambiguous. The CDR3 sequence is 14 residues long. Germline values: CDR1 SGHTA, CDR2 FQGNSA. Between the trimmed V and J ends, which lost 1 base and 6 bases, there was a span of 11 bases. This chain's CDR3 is CASSLEDSIDTQYF. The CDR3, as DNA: TGTGCCAGCAGCTTAGAAGATTCGATCGATACGCAGTATTTT.

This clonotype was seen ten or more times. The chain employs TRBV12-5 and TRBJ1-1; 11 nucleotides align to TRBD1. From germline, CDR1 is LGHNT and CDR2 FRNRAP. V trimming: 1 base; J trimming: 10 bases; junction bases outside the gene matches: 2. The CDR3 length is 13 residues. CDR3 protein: CASGLGTGGRAFF. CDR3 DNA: TGTGCTAGTGGTTTGGGGACAGGGGGCAGAGCTTTCTTT. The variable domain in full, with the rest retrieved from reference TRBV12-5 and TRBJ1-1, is DARVTQTPRHKVTEMGQEVTMRCQPILGHNTVFWYRQTMMQGLELLAYFRNRAPLDDSGMPKDRFSAEMPDATLATLKIQPSEPRDSAVYFCASGLGTGGRAFFGQGTRLTVV.

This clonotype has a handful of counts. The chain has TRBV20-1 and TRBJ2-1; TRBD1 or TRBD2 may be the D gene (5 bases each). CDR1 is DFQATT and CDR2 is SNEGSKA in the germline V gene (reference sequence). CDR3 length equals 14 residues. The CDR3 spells CTIMGDSSYNEQFF. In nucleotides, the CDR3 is TGCACCATAATGGGGGATAGCTCCTACAATGAGCAGTTCTTC.

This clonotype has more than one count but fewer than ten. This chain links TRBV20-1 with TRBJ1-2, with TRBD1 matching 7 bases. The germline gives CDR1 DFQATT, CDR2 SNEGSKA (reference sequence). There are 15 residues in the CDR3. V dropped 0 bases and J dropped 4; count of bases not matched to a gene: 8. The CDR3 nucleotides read TGCAGTGCTAGAGATTACAGGGGACCGAGCTATGGCTACACCTTC. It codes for CSARDYRGPSYGYTF.

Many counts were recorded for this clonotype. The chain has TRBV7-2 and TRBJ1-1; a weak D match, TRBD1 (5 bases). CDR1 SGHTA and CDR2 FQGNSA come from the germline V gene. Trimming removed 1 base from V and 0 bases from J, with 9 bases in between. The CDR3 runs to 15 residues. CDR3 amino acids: CASSLVAGMNTEAFF. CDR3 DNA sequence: TGTGCCAGCAGCTTAGTGGCAGGGATGAACACTGAAGCTTTCTTT.

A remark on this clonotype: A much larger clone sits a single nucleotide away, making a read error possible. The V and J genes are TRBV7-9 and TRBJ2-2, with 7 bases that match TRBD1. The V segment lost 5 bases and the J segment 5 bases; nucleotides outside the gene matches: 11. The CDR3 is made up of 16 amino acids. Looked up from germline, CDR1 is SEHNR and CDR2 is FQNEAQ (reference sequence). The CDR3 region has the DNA TGTGCCAGCAGCCCCCGGGTCAGGGGGAATACCGGGGAGCTGTTTTTT. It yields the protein CASSPRVRGNTGELFF.

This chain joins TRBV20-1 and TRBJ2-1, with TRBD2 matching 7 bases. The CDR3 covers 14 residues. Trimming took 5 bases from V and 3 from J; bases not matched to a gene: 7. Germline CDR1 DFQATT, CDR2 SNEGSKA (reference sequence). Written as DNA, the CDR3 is TGCAGTGCTGGGAGCGGGACTAACTACAATGAGCAGTTCTTC. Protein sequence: CSAGSGTNYNEQFF.

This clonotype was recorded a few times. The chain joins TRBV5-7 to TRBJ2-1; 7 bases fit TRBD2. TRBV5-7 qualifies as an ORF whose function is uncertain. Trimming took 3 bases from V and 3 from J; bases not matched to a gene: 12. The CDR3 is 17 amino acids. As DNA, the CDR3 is TGTGCCAGCAGCTGGAGGAGGTGCGGGAGATGCTACAATGAGCAGTTCTTC. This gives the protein CASSWRRCGRCYNEQFF.

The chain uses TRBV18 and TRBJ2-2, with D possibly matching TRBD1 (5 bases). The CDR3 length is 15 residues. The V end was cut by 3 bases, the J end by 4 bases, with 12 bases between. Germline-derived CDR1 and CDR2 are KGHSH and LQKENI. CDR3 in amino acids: CASSPKAGPTGELFF. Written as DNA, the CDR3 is TGTGCCAGCTCACCCAAGGCAGGGCCCACCGGGGAGCTGTTTTTT.